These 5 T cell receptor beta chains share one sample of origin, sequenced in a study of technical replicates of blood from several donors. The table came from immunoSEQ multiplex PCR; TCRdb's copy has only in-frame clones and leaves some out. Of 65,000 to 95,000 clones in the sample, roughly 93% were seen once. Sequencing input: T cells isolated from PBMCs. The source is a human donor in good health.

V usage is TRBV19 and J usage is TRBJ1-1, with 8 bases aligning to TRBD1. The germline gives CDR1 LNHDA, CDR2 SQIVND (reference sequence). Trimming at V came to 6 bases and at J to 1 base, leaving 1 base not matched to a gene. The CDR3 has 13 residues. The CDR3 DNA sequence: TGTGCCAGTAGACAGGGGGGGAACACTGAAGCTTTCTTT. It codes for CASRQGGNTEAFF.

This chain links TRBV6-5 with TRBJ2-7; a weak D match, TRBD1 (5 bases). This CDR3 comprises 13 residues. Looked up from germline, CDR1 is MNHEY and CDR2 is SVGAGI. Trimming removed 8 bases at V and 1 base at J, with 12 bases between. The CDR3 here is CASGTGVSYEQYF. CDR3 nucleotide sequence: TGTGCCAGCGGCACAGGTGTGTCCTACGAGCAGTACTTC.

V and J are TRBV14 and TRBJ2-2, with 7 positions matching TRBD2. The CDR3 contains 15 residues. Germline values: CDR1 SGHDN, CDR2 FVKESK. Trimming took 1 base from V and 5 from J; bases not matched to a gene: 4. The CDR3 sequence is CASSQVSGRTGELFF. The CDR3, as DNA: TGTGCCAGCAGCCAAGTTAGCGGGCGGACCGGGGAGCTGTTTTTT.

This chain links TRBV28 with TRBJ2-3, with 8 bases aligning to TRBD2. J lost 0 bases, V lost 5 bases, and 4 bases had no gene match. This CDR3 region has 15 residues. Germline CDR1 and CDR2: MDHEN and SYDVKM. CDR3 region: CASSPGLASTDTQYF. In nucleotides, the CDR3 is TGTGCCAGCAGTCCCGGACTAGCTAGCACAGATACGCAGTATTTT.

The CDR3 spells CASTGSRGRYNEQFF. In DNA, the CDR3 is TGCGCCAGCACCGGATCCAGGGGACGGTACAATGAGCAGTTCTTC. The chain is built from TRBV5-1 and TRBJ2-1, with D tentatively TRBD1 (6 bases). This CDR3 is 15 amino acids long. Trimming stripped 6 bases from V and 4 bases from J, with 17 bases between. From germline, CDR1 is SGHRS and CDR2 YFSETQ.